The table lists the clone carrying this T cell receptor (beta chain) with a count of one. Looked up from germline, CDR1 is SGDLS and CDR2 is YYNGEE. The CDR3 extends over 14 amino acids. V lost 4 bases and J lost 5, with 12 bases in between. Documented treatment: randomized to nivolumab then ipilimumab (arm A) or the reverse (arm B). The data originate from a study of sequential checkpoint blockade in melanoma. Here immunoSEQ multiplex PCR was the method, and the copy in TCRdb shows in-frame clones only, minus some. In the table there are roughly 30,000 clones, about 83% of which are singletons. The rearrangement links TRBV9 to TRBJ2-2, with D possibly TRBD1 on 6 matching bases. The source is a human donor with melanoma. The sequencing here drew on CD8+ T cells sorted from blood (inferred from file names), taken from a patient given nivolumab and ipilimumab in sequence. This CDR3 is CASSSLQGTGELFF. CDR3 DNA sequence: TGTGCCAGCAGCTCCCTCCAGGGGACCGGGGAGCTGTTTTTT.